This T cell receptor (beta chain) was obtained from a study of T cells in localized non-small cell lung cancer. Study outcomes and limitations: Without multi-region sequencing, intratumor heterogeneity could not be excluded. Clonality peaked in uninvolved adjacent lung rather than tumor. In adjacent lung, a median roughly 57 of the top 100 tumor clones were found.

A note on this clone: Its target is not known.

Sequencing used immunoSEQ multiplex PCR; TCRdb keeps in-frame clones, though not all of them. This repertoire shows around 1,500 clones, around 23% found once; its top ten account for less than 20%. The CDR3 is 13 amino acids. CDR1 and CDR2 (germline): SGHTA, FQGNSA. V lost 2 bases to trimming and J lost 5 bases, with 9 bases between them. The rearrangement links TRBV7-2 to TRBJ1-1; D gene uncertain. Here the sequenced sample was lung tumor tissue, taken before any cancer treatment. The TCR originated in a male donor aged 60 or older with stage I squamous cell lung carcinoma. DNA of the CDR3: TGTGCCAGCAGCTTAACCGCCCGAACTGAAGCTTTCTTT. Translation gives CASSLTARTEAFF.